This T cell receptor (beta chain) is drawn from a study of cytomegalovirus exposure and HLA in healthy donors. Looking at the study overall: The roughly 700 first-cohort repertoires shared a platform with the approximately 110 validation repertoires, as reported in a later analysis. Points from the study as a whole: Listed as cytomegalovirus-associated were 150 or so TCR beta chains. Most observed TCR sequences were rare, whereas some public TCRs were detected in many donors.

Germline-derived CDR1 and CDR2 are MNHNS and SASEGT. J gave up 1 base and V 2 bases, and 8 bases lay outside the gene matches. This CDR3 comprises 17 residues. A word on this clone: The antigen remains unidentified.

Generated by immunoSEQ multiplex PCR, the TCRdb table keeps only in-frame clones and is missing some. The table records about 64,000 clones, roughly 91% of them present only once. Sequencing was performed on PBMCs. This chain joins TRBV6-1 and TRBJ2-5; 9 bases match TRBD1. The TCR comes from a woman younger than 35 in good health and CMV-seronegative. Here the CDR3 DNA reads TGTGCCAGCAGTGAATTTTTTACAGGGGGCTTCCAAGAGACCCAGTACTTC. Protein: CASSEFFTGGFQETQYF.